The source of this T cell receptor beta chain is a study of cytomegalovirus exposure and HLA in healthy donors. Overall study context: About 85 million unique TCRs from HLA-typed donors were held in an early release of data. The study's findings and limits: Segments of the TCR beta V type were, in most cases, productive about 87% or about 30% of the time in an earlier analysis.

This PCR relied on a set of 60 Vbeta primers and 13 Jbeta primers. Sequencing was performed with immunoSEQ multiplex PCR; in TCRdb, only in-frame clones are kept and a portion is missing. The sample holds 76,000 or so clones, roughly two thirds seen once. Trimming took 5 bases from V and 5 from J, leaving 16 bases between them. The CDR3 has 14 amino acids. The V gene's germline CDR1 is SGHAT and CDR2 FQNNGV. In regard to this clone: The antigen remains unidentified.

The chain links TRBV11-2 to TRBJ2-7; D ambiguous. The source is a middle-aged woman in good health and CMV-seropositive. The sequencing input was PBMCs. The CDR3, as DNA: TGTGCCAGCAGCCCTGGGCGTAGGTTCCACGAGCAGTACTTC. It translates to CASSPGRRFHEQYF. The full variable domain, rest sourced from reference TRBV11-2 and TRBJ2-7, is EAGVAQSPRYKIIEKRQSVAFWCNPISGHATLYWYQQILGQGPKLLIQFQNNGVVDDSQLPKDRFSAERLKGVDSTLKIQPAKLEDSAVYLCASSPGRRFHEQYFGPGTRLTVT.